What follows are 18 T cell receptor beta chains derived from one specimen sequenced in a study of response to subunit inactivated influenza vaccine (dated by TCRdb to the late 2010s). The method behind the library was RT-PCR. Sequencing used an Illumina HiSeq 2500. TCRdb took the public reads, trimmed them with fastp at Q25, ran MiXCR for clone calling and kept in-frame beta chains. Rows with a matching CDR3 protein are joined into one entry that keeps the most common DNA and genes. The sample includes around 490,000 distinct CDR3 sequences, with around 8% observed a single time. The ten biggest clones cover about an eighth of the sample. Sequences were derived from PBMCs from blood, sampled around 25 months after vaccination. The receptor set was obtained from a man aged 45-69 years who received an inactivated influenza vaccine. Donor details come from another sample of the same person, matched by shared clones.

The sample holds a few counts of this clonotype. This chain links TRBV5-1 with TRBJ2-4; D gene uncertain. The V gene lost 1 base and the J gene lost 0 bases, with 8 bases spanning the gap. The CDR3 runs to 15 residues. Germline V gene data show CDR1 as SGHRS and CDR2 as YFSETQ. CDR3 amino acids: CASSLQDIAKNIQYF. The CDR3 DNA sequence: TGCGCCAGCAGCTTGCAGGATATAGCCAAAAACATTCAGTACTTC.

In this sample, this clonotype turned up a few times. The chain has TRBV15 and TRBJ2-3; D uncertain. The germline V gene has CDR1 LNHNV and CDR2 YYDKDF (reference sequence). V was pared by 1 base and J by 3 bases, with 14 bases between. This CDR3 comprises 16 residues. The CDR3 DNA sequence: TGTGCCACCAGCAGAGGATTGGTCGTTCGGACAGATACGCAGTATTTT. This sequence encodes CATSRGLVVRTDTQYF.

Only a few counts were recorded for this clonotype. The chain joins TRBV7-2 to TRBJ2-3; tentatively, D is TRBD2 (5 bases). The CDR3 runs to 17 residues. V lost 0 bases and J lost 6, with 19 bases in between. Per germline, CDR1 SGHTA and CDR2 FQGNSA. Here the CDR3 reads CASSLAVEAEFMDTQYF. The DNA of the CDR3 is TGTGCCAGCAGCTTAGCGGTCGAAGCGGAGTTCATGGATACGCAGTATTTT. The whole variable domain, remainder taken from reference TRBV7-2 and TRBJ2-3, is GAGVSQSPSNKVTEKGKDVELRCDPISGHTALYWYRQSLGQGLEFLIYFQGNSAPDKSGLPSDRFSAERTGGSVSTLTIQRTQQEDSAVYLCASSLAVEAEFMDTQYFGPGTRLTVL.

This clonotype was seen ten or more times. The chain is built from TRBV20-1 and TRBJ2-1; 8 nucleotides agree with TRBD2. V trimming: 0 bases; J trimming: 5 bases; junction bases outside the gene matches: 3. CDR3 length: 14 amino acids. In germline, CDR1 is DFQATT, CDR2 SNEGSKA (reference sequence). CDR3 DNA: TGCAGTGCTAGAGATTGGCGGGAGGACAATGAGCAGTTCTTC. Translating gives CSARDWREDNEQFF.

This clonotype was detected a few times. V and J are TRBV10-2 and TRBJ2-1; 11 nucleotides agree with TRBD2. The CDR3 spans 15 residues. V trimming: 8 bases; J trimming: 4 bases; junction bases outside the gene matches: 7. Germline CDR1 and CDR2: WSHSY and SAAADI. CDR3 coding DNA: TGCGCCAGCCGGACTAGCGGGCATGGATACAATGAGCAGTTCTTC. Translating gives CASRTSGHGYNEQFF.

This clonotype was counted at least ten times. The rearrangement uses TRBV4-2 and TRBJ1-1; 7 bases agree with TRBD1. This CDR3 comprises 16 residues. CDR1 is LGHNA, CDR2 YNFKEQ, per germline. The J segment lost 0 bases and the V segment lost 3 bases, leaving 7 bases of the junction unmatched. The CDR3 is CASSQNPTGLNTEAFF. The CDR3 coding sequence is TGTGCCAGCAGCCAGAACCCGACAGGGCTGAACACTGAAGCTTTCTTT.

This clonotype came up a few times. The chain combines TRBV7-6 with TRBJ2-7; 10 bases are shared with TRBD1. The CDR3 extends over 16 amino acids. J gave up 6 bases and V 5 bases, and 13 bases lay outside the gene matches. The germline gives CDR1 SGHVS, CDR2 FNYEAQ. CDR3 sequence reads: CASSDQRRDRGGEQYF. CDR3 nucleotide sequence: TGTGCCAGCAGCGATCAACGCAGGGACAGGGGCGGCGAGCAGTACTTC.

This clonotype was picked up many times. The genes are TRBV12-3 or TRBV12-4 and TRBJ1-5; TRBD1 matches 8 bases. CDR3 length: 13 residues. J gave up 7 bases and V 6 bases, and 5 bases lay outside the gene matches. CDR3 bases: TGTGCCAGCAGCGGACAGGGAAGGCAGCCCCAGCATTTT. Protein: CASSGQGRQPQHF.

This chain connects TRBV19 to TRBJ2-2; unclear D gene. Trimming shortened V by 4 bases and J by 9 bases, and 9 bases separated the two germline ends. Germline-derived CDR1 and CDR2 are LNHDA and SQIVND (reference sequence). The CDR3 consists of 12 residues. The CDR3 loop reads CASSTPARELFF. The CDR3 coding sequence is TGTGCCAGTAGTACCCCAGCCAGGGAGCTGTTTTTT.

This chain links TRBV29-1 with TRBJ2-7; D is undetermined. The CDR3 runs to 12 residues. Germline CDR1 and CDR2: SQVTM and ANQGSEA. V was clipped by 6 bases and J by 3 bases, with 12 bases between them. The DNA of the CDR3 is TGCAGCGTAATGACGGACGACTACGAGCAGTACTTC. Translated: CSVMTDDYEQYF.

This clonotype was seen many times. The genes are TRBV4-3 and TRBJ2-3, with 12 nucleotides matching TRBD2. V was clipped by 6 bases and J by 8 bases; unmatched bases: 9. The CDR3 loop spans 15 amino acids. Germline V CDR1 and CDR2: LGHNA, YSLEER. The CDR3 region has the DNA TGCGCCAGCAGTCCGACTAGCGGGAGAAGAGCTACGCAGTATTTT. Its protein is CASSPTSGRRATQYF.

The table lists this clonotype with many counts. CDR3: CATIGQNNEQFF. The CDR3, as DNA: TGTGCCACCATCGGACAGAACAATGAGCAGTTCTTC. The J gene is TRBJ2-1, the V gene TRBV24-1, with a possible D match to TRBD1 (6 bases). This CDR3 is 12 amino acids long. V was trimmed by 8 bases and J by 5 bases, leaving 9 bases between them. The germline CDR1 and CDR2 sequences are KGHDR and SFDVKD.

This chain links TRBV9 with TRBJ2-2, with D unclear. The CDR3 totals 14 residues. Between the trimmed V and J ends, which lost 0 bases and 6 bases, there was a span of 9 bases. Looked up from germline, CDR1 is SGDLS and CDR2 is YYNGEE. In nucleotides, the CDR3 is TGTGCCAGCAGCGTAGATGGGCGCGCCGGGGAGCTGTTTTTT. Its translation: CASSVDGRAGELFF.

Concerning this clonotype itself: A much bigger clone sits one base away, suggesting this may be a read error. This rearrangement joins TRBV20-1 to TRBJ2-1, with D perhaps TRBD1 (6 bases). V lost 5 bases and J 4 bases, leaving 15 bases between the germline ends. Looked up from germline, CDR1 is DFQATT and CDR2 is SNEGSKA (reference sequence). The CDR3 totals 14 residues. The DNA for the CDR3 is TGCAGTGCTTCGACCGGGACATTATACAATGAGCAGTTCTTC. Residues: CSASTGTLYNEQFF.

This clonotype was seen repeatedly, ten times or more. This rearrangement joins TRBV20-1 to TRBJ2-1; TRBD2 matches at 12 bases. This CDR3 region has 17 residues. V shed 1 base, J shed 5 bases, and the junction held 9 bases outside the gene matches. The V gene's germline CDR1 is DFQATT and CDR2 SNEGSKA (reference sequence). CDR3 protein: CSARGTSGTGGDNEQFF. For the CDR3, the DNA is TGCAGTGCTAGAGGGACTAGCGGGACCGGGGGGGACAATGAGCAGTTCTTC.

The table lists this clonotype with many counts. The chain uses TRBV2 and TRBJ1-5; D remains unclear. CDR1 is SNHLY and CDR2 is FYNNEI in the germline V gene. The CDR3 runs to 12 residues. The V end was cut by 4 bases, the J end by 3 bases, with 4 bases between. This CDR3 reads CASSAVNQPQHF. The CDR3 DNA is TGTGCCAGCAGTGCCGTCAATCAGCCCCAGCATTTT.

Concerning this clonotype itself: At one end the junction does not follow the germline gene, possibly because of a read error. The chain carries TRBV9 and TRBJ2-3; maybe TRBD1 (5 bases). Per germline, CDR1 SGDLS and CDR2 YYNGEE. The CDR3 has 15 residues. This chain's CDR3 is CASSVDGAIPETQYF. The CDR3 nucleotides read TGTGCCAGCAGCGTAGATGGGGCTATCCCAGAGACGCAGTATTTT.

The chain joins TRBV6-2 or TRBV6-3 to TRBJ2-6; D assignment may be TRBD1 or TRBD2 (5 bases each). Trimming pared 3 bases from V and 1 base from J, leaving 10 bases between. CDR1 and CDR2 (germline): MNHEY, SVGEGT. The CDR3 sequence is 16 residues long. This chain's CDR3 is CASSYGTTSGANVLTF. The CDR3 coding sequence is TGTGCCAGCAGTTATGGGACCACTTCTGGGGCCAACGTCCTGACTTTC.